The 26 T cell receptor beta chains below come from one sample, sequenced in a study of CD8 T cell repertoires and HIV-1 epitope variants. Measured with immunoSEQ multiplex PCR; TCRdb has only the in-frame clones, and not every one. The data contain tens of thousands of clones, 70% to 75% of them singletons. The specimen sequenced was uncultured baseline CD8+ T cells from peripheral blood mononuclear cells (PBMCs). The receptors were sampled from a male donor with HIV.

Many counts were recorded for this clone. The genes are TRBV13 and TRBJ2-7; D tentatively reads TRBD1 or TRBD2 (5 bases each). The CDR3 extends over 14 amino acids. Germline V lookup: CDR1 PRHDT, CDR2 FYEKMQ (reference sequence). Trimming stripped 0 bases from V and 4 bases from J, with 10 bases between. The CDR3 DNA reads TGTGCCAGCAGCTTAGGGGGGGATACTTACGAGCAGTACTTC. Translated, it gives CASSLGGDTYEQYF.

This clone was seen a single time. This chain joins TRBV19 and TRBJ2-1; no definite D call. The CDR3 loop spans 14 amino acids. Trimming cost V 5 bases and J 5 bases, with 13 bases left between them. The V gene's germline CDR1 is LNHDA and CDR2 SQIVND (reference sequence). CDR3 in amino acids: CASSLSSANNEQFF. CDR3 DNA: TGTGCCAGTAGTCTGTCCAGTGCCAACAATGAGCAGTTCTTC.

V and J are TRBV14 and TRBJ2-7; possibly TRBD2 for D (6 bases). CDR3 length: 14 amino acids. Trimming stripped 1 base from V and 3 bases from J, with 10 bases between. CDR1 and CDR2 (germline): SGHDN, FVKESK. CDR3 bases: TGTGCCAGCAGCCAAGCTATGGAGGGCTACGAGCAGTACTTC. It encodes CASSQAMEGYEQYF.

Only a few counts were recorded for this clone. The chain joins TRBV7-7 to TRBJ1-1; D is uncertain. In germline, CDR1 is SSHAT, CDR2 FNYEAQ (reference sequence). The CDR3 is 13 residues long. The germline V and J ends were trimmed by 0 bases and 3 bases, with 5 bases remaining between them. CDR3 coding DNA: TGTGCCAGCAGCTTAGCGTTAGACACTGAAGCTTTCTTT. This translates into CASSLALDTEAFF.

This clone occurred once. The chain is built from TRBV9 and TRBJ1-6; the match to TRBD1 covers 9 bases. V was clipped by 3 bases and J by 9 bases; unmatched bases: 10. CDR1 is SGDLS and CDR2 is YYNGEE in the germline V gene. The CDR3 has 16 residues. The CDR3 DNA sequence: TGTGCCAGCAGCGGATCTCCCGGGACAGGGAGTTCACCCCTCCACTTT. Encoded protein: CASSGSPGTGSSPLHF.

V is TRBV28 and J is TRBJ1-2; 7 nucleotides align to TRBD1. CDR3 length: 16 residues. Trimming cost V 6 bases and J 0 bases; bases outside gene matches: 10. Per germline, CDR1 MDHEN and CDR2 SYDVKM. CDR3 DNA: TGTGCCAGCAGGCGCCCCGGACAGGAAGCTAACTATGGCTACACCTTC. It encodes CASRRPGQEANYGYTF.

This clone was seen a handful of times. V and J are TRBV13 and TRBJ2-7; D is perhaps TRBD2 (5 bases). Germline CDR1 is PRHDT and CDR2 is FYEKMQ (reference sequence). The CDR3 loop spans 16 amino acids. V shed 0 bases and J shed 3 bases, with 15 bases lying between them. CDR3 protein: CASSLGSGSSYYEQYF. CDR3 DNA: TGTGCCAGCAGCTTAGGCTCGGGGTCTTCCTACTACGAGCAGTACTTC. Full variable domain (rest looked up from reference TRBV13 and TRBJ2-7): AAGVIQSPRHLIKEKRETATLKCYPIPRHDTVYWYQQGPGQDPQFLISFYEKMQSDKGSIPDRFSAQQFSDYHSELNMSSLELGDSALYFCASSLGSGSSYYEQYFGPGTRLTVT.

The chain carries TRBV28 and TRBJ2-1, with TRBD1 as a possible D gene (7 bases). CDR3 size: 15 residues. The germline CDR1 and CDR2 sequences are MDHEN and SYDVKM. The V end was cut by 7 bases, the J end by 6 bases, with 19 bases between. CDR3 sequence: CASTFQGGYGNEQFF. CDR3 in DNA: TGTGCCAGCACTTTCCAGGGGGGATATGGCAATGAGCAGTTCTTC.

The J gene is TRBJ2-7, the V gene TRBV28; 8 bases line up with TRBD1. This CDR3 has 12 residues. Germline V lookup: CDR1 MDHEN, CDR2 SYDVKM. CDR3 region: CRPGQEPYEQYF. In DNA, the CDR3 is TGTCGGCCGGGACAGGAACCTTACGAGCAGTACTTC. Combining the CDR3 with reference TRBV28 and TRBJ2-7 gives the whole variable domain DVKVTQSSRYLVKRTGEKVFLECVQDMDHENMFWYRQDPGLGLRLIYFSYDVKMKEKGDIPEGYSVSREKKERFSLILESASTNQTSMYLCRPGQEPYEQYFGPGTRLTVT.

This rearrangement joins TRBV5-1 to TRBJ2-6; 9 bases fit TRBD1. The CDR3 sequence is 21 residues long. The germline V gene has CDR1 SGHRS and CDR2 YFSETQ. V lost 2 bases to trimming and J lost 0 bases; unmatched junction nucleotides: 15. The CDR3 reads CASSLIPGQGISSSGANVLTF. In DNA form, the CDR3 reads TGCGCCAGCAGCTTAATTCCGGGACAGGGTATTTCTTCCTCTGGGGCCAACGTCCTGACTTTC.

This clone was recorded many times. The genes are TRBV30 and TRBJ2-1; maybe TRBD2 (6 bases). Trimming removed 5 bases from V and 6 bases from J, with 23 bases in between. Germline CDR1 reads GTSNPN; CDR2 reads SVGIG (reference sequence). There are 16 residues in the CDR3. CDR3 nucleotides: TGTGCCTGGCTATATGTAACTAGCCGGAAGGGCAATGAGCAGTTCTTC. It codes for CAWLYVTSRKGNEQFF. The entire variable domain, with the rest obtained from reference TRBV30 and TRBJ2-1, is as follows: SQTIHQWPATLVQPVGSPLSLECTVEGTSNPNLYWYRQAAGRGLQLLFYSVGIGQISSEVPQNLSASRPQDRQFILSSKKLLLSDSGFYLCAWLYVTSRKGNEQFFGPGTRLTVL.

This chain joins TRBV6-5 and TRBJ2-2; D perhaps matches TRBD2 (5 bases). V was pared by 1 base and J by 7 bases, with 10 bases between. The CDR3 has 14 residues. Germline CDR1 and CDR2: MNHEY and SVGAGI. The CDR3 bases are TGTGCCAGCAGTTACTTCCGCGGGTTCGGGGAGCTGTTTTTT. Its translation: CASSYFRGFGELFF.

In DNA, the CDR3 is TGCGCCAGCAGTCCACGGACAGGGGGGGCAATAGGTGGCTACACCTTC. Residues: CASSPRTGGAIGGYTF. This chain uses TRBV23-1 with TRBJ1-2; 10 bases align to TRBD1. TRBV23-1 is labeled an ORF, and its function is uncertain. The CDR3 length is 16 residues. Losses at the gene ends were 4 bases for V and 7 bases for J; bases not matched to a gene: 12.

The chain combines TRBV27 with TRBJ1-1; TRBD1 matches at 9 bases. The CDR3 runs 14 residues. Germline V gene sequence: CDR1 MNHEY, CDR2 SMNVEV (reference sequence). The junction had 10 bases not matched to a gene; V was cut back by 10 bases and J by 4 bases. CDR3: CATRLDRGGTEAFF. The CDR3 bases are TGTGCCACCCGCCTCGACAGGGGGGGCACTGAAGCTTTCTTT.

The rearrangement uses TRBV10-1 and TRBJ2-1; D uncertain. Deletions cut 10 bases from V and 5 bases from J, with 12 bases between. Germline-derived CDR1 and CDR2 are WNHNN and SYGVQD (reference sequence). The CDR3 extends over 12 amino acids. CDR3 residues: CATPWINNEQFF. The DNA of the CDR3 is TGCGCCACCCCGTGGATAAACAATGAGCAGTTCTTC.

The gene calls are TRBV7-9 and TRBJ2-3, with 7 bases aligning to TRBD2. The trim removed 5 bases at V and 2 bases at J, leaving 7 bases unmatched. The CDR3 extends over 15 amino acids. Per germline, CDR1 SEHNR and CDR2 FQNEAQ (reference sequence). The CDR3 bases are TGTGCCAGCAGCCCACTTCTAGCGGACACAGATACGCAGTATTTT. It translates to CASSPLLADTDTQYF. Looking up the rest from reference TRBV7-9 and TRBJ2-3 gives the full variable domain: DTGVSQNPRHKITKRGQNVTFRCDPISEHNRLYWYRQTLGQGPEFLTYFQNEAQLEKSRLLSDRFSAERPKGSFSTLEIQRTEQGDSAMYLCASSPLLADTDTQYFGPGTRLTVL.

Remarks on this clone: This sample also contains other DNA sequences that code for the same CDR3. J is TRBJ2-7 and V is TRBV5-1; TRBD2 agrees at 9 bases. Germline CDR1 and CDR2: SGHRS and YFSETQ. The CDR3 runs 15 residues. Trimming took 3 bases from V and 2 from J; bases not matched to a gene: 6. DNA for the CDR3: TGCGCCAGCAGCTCAACGAGCGGGAGGCCCTACGAGCAGTACTTC. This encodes CASSSTSGRPYEQYF. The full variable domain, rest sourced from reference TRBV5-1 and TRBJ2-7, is KAGVTQTPRYLIKTRGQQVTLSCSPISGHRSVSWYQQTPGQGLQFLFEYFSETQRNKGNFPGRFSGRQFSNSRSEMNVSTLELGDSALYLCASSSTSGRPYEQYFGPGTRLTVT.

DNA of the CDR3: TGCGCCAGCAGCCAAGTCCAGGGCGAGCAGTACTTC. Its protein product is CASSQVQGEQYF. The chain joins TRBV4-1 to TRBJ2-7; D perhaps matches TRBD1 (5 bases). Trimming left V 1 base short and J 6 bases short, with 7 bases between. There are 12 residues in the CDR3. Germline values: CDR1 MGHRA, CDR2 YSYEKL.

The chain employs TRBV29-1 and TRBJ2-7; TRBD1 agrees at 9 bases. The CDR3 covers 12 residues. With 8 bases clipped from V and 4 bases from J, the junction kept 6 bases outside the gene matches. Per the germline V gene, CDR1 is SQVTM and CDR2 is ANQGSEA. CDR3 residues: CSIGQGKYEQYF. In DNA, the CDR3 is TGCAGCATCGGACAGGGGAAGTACGAGCAGTACTTC.

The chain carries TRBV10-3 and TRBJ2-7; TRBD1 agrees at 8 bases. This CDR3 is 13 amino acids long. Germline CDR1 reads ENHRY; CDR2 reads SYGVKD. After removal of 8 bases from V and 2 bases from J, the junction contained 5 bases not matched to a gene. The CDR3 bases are TGTGCCATCTCTCCGGACAGGGCCTACGAGCAGTACTTC. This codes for CAISPDRAYEQYF.

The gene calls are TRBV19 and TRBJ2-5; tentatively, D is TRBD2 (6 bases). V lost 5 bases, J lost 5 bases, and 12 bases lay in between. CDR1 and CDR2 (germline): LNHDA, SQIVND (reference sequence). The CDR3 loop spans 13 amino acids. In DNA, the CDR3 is TGTGCCAGTAGTGAGGGAGGTCGGGAGACCCAGTACTTC. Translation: CASSEGGRETQYF.

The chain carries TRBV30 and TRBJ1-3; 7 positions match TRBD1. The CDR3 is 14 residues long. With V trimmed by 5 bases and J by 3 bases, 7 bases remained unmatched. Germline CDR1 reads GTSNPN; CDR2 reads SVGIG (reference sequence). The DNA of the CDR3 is TGTGCCTGGTATTTAGGACAGGATGGAAACACCATATATTTT. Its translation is CAWYLGQDGNTIYF. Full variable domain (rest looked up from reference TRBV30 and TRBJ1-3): SQTIHQWPATLVQPVGSPLSLECTVEGTSNPNLYWYRQAAGRGLQLLFYSVGIGQISSEVPQNLSASRPQDRQFILSSKKLLLSDSGFYLCAWYLGQDGNTIYFGEGSWLTVV.

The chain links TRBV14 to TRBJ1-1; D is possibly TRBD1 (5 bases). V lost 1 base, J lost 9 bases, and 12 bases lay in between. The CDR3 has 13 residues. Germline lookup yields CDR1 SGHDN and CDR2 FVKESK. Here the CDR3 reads CASSQVGTVKAFF. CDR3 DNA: TGTGCCAGCAGCCAAGTTGGGACTGTTAAAGCTTTCTTT.

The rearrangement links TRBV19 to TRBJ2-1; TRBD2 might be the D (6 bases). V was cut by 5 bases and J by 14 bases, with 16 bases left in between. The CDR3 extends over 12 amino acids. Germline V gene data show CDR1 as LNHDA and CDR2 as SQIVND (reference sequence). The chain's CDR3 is CASSLSGSEEFF. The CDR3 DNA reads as TGTGCCAGTAGTCTCAGCGGGTCAGAGGAGTTCTTC.

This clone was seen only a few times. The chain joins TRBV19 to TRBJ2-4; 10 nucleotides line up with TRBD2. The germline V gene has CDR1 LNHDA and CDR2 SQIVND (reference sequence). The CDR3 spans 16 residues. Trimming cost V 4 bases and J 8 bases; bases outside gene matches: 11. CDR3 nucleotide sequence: TGTGCCAGTAGTACCCTGCCACTAGCGGGAAAAGACATTCAGTACTTC. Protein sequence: CASSTLPLAGKDIQYF.

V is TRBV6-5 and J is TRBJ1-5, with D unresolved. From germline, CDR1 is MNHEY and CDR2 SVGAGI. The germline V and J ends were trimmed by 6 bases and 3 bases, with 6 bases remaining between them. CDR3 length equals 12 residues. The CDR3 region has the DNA TGTGCCAGCAGAGGCCCCAATCAGCCCCAGCATTTT. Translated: CASRGPNQPQHF.